Shown below are 25 T cell receptor beta chains from a single sample sequenced in a study of somatic mutations in cytotoxic T cells in rheumatoid arthritis. Assay: immunoSEQ multiplex PCR; the TCRdb copy retains only in-frame clones and omits some. The sample records more than 10,000 clones, about 91% being singletons. Specimen: CD4+ T cells sorted from blood. The receptor source for this set is a woman under 30 with rheumatoid arthritis.

This chain joins TRBV7-9 and TRBJ1-3; D ambiguous. V lost 5 bases and J 0 bases, leaving 8 bases between the germline ends. The germline V gene encodes CDR1 SEHNR and CDR2 FQNEAQ (reference sequence). This CDR3 region has 14 residues. DNA of the CDR3: TGTGCCAGCAGCCCCCTAATCTCTGGAAACACCATATATTTT. It is translated as CASSPLISGNTIYF.

The V call is TRBV10-1, the J call TRBJ2-4; the D is unclear. V lost 0 bases and J lost 2, with 8 bases in between. CDR3 length equals 15 residues. The germline CDR1 and CDR2 sequences are WNHNN and SYGVQD (reference sequence). The CDR3 region has the DNA TGCGCCAGCAGTGAGTCAACAGTGACCAAAAACATTCAGTACTTC. It specifies CASSESTVTKNIQYF.

V gene TRBV5-1 combines with J gene TRBJ2-2, with 11 bases identical to TRBD1. The CDR3 extends over 16 amino acids. Trimming removed 2 bases from V and 5 bases from J; junction bases left unmatched: 5. The V gene's germline CDR1 is SGHRS and CDR2 YFSETQ. The CDR3 here is CASSFGQGAGTGELFF. DNA for the CDR3: TGCGCCAGCAGCTTTGGACAGGGGGCAGGTACCGGGGAGCTGTTTTTT.

The chain recombines TRBV7-2 with TRBJ2-7; tentatively, D is TRBD1 (6 bases). The germline V and J ends were trimmed by 3 bases and 0 bases, with 12 bases remaining between them. The CDR3 has 15 residues. The germline V gene has CDR1 SGHTA and CDR2 FQGNSA. CDR3 coding DNA: TGTGCCAGCAGCTTTAGGGGGTCACTCTCCTACGAGCAGTACTTC. Residues: CASSFRGSLSYEQYF. Together with reference TRBV7-2 and TRBJ2-7, the CDR3 gives the full variable domain: GAGVSQSPSNKVTEKGKDVELRCDPISGHTALYWYRQSLGQGLEFLIYFQGNSAPDKSGLPSDRFSAERTGGSVSTLTIQRTQQEDSAVYLCASSFRGSLSYEQYFGPGTRLTVT.

The rearrangement joins TRBV5-1 to TRBJ2-3; a weak D match, TRBD2 (6 bases). The germline gives CDR1 SGHRS, CDR2 YFSETQ. The length of the CDR3 is 15 residues. V was clipped by 0 bases and J by 2 bases, with 10 bases between them. CDR3 in amino acids: CASSLAGSYTDTQYF. Written as DNA, the CDR3 is TGCGCCAGCAGCTTGGCCGGGAGTTACACAGATACGCAGTATTTT.

This chain connects TRBV10-1 to TRBJ1-5; D remains ambiguous. V shed 2 bases and J shed 4 bases, with 6 bases lying between them. The CDR3 runs to 13 residues. CDR1 and CDR2 (germline): WNHNN, SYGVQD (reference sequence). This CDR3 is CASSEAINQPQHF. CDR3 DNA: TGCGCCAGCAGTGAGGCGATTAATCAGCCCCAGCATTTT.

V gene TRBV28 combines with J gene TRBJ2-5; TRBD2 is a possible D gene (6 bases). Germline-derived CDR1 and CDR2 are MDHEN and SYDVKM. Deletions cut 7 bases from V and 5 bases from J, with 11 bases between. CDR3 size: 12 residues. CDR3 region: CASNSRGETQYF. The CDR3 nucleotides read TGTGCCAGCAACTCCCGGGGGGAGACCCAGTACTTC.

The chain combines TRBV28 with TRBJ2-1; 10 bases align to TRBD2. This CDR3 is 17 amino acids long. Per the germline V gene, CDR1 is MDHEN and CDR2 is SYDVKM. The V gene end was trimmed by 4 bases and the J gene end by 7 bases; junction bases not matched to a gene: 13. The CDR3 protein is CASSSGLAGGGWNEQFF. The CDR3 nucleotides are TGTGCCAGCAGTTCTGGATTAGCGGGAGGAGGGTGGAATGAGCAGTTCTTC.

The gene calls are TRBV20-1 and TRBJ1-1, with D perhaps matching TRBD1 (6 bases). The CDR3 runs to 11 residues. Between the trimmed V and J ends, which lost 3 bases and 6 bases, there was a span of 8 bases. Germline loops: CDR1 DFQATT, CDR2 SNEGSKA (reference sequence). In DNA form, the CDR3 reads TGCAGTGCTAGGCAGGGGTCTGAAGCTTTCTTT. Translating it yields CSARQGSEAFF.

This chain uses TRBV6-5 with TRBJ2-1, with 8 bases aligning to TRBD2. Germline CDR1 reads MNHEY; CDR2 reads SVGAGI. The junction had 9 bases not matched to a gene; V was cut back by 4 bases and J by 4 bases. The CDR3 consists of 16 residues. The CDR3 reads CASSSRTGGGYNEQFF. The CDR3 DNA follows: TGTGCCAGCAGTTCCCGGACGGGGGGGGGATACAATGAGCAGTTCTTC.

The chain carries TRBV19 and TRBJ2-5; TRBD1 might be the D (5 bases). Per the germline V gene, CDR1 is LNHDA and CDR2 is SQIVND (reference sequence). Trimming stripped 3 bases from V and 5 bases from J, with 16 bases between. This CDR3 has 15 residues. CDR3 sequence reads: CASSISRALAETQYF. CDR3 DNA sequence: TGTGCCAGTAGTATTTCCAGGGCCCTTGCGGAGACCCAGTACTTC.

V gene TRBV18 combines with J gene TRBJ1-1; no clear D. Between the trimmed V and J ends, which lost 1 base and 2 bases, there was a span of 8 bases. This CDR3 is 14 amino acids long. In germline, CDR1 is KGHSH, CDR2 LQKENI. The CDR3 region is CASSPRRSNTEAFF. DNA for the CDR3: TGTGCCAGCTCACCACGTAGAAGCAACACTGAAGCTTTCTTT.

V gene TRBV30 combines with J gene TRBJ2-7; D perhaps matches TRBD1 (6 bases). CDR3 size: 13 residues. Trimming cost V 0 bases and J 5 bases, with 11 bases left between them. Germline CDR1 GTSNPN, CDR2 SVGIG (reference sequence). The CDR3 sequence is CAWSVNRENEQYF. The CDR3 coding sequence is TGTGCCTGGAGTGTGAACAGGGAGAACGAGCAGTACTTC.

The rearrangement uses TRBV5-6 and TRBJ1-1, with D possibly being TRBD1 (5 bases). V was cut by 1 base and J by 8 bases, with 18 bases left in between. The CDR3 is made up of 15 amino acids. Germline V gene data show CDR1 as SGHDT and CDR2 as YYEEEE. CDR3 in amino acids: CASSLFSAGGTEAFF. CDR3 DNA sequence: TGTGCCAGCAGCTTGTTCTCGGCCGGGGGGACCGAAGCTTTCTTT. Full variable domain (missing parts from reference TRBV5-6 and TRBJ1-1): DAGVTQSPTHLIKTRGQQVTLRCSPKSGHDTVSWYQQALGQGPQFIFQYYEEEERQRGNFPDRFSGHQFPNYSSELNVNALLLGDSALYLCASSLFSAGGTEAFFGQGTRLTVV.

The J gene is TRBJ1-2, the V gene TRBV6-6, with 8 positions matching TRBD1. With V trimmed by 6 bases and J by 5 bases, 8 bases remained unmatched. The V gene's germline CDR1 is MNHNY and CDR2 SVGAGI (reference sequence). CDR3 length equals 14 residues. The CDR3 coding sequence is TGTGCCAGCAGACTAGGACAGGGTGGATATGGCTACACCTTC. Translated, it gives CASRLGQGGYGYTF.

J is TRBJ2-1 and V is TRBV7-6; 7 nucleotides align to TRBD1. V lost 5 bases and J lost 3; bases outside the gene matches: 7. This CDR3 has 15 amino acids. Germline V gene sequence: CDR1 SGHVS, CDR2 FNYEAQ. Written as DNA, the CDR3 is TGTGCCAGCAGCGTCGGGACAGTAAGCTACAATGAGCAGTTCTTC. This sequence encodes CASSVGTVSYNEQFF.

This chain joins TRBV7-2 and TRBJ2-1, with TRBD2 matching 10 bases. The CDR3 spans 17 residues. With 5 bases clipped from V and 6 bases from J, the junction kept 13 bases outside the gene matches. Germline V gene data show CDR1 as SGHTA and CDR2 as FQGNSA. This chain's CDR3 is CASSLIGSGRAFNEQFF. The CDR3 DNA reads as TGTGCCAGCAGCCTTATAGGAAGCGGGAGGGCCTTCAATGAGCAGTTCTTC.

J is TRBJ2-5 and V is TRBV7-3; no reliable D call. Trimming took 4 bases from V and 5 from J, leaving 8 bases between them. This CDR3 contains 12 residues. Germline V lookup: CDR1 SGHTA, CDR2 FQGTGA. In nucleotides, the CDR3 is TGTGCCAGCAGCTCCGACACGGAGACCCAGTACTTC. It specifies CASSSDTETQYF.

This sequence joins TRBV5-6 and TRBJ2-5; no reliable D call. V lost 2 bases to trimming and J lost 5 bases, with 16 bases between them. Germline V gene lookup returns CDR1 SGHDT and CDR2 YYEEEE. The CDR3 runs 15 residues. Here the CDR3 reads CASSFPYPERETQYF. The CDR3, as DNA: TGTGCCAGCAGCTTCCCTTATCCTGAACGGGAGACCCAGTACTTC.

The chain is built from TRBV6-5 and TRBJ2-5; 8 bases align to TRBD2. There are 15 residues in the CDR3. The germline gives CDR1 MNHEY, CDR2 SVGAGI. V shed 8 bases and J 4 bases; nucleotides not matched to a gene: 12. CDR3 sequence: CASRPRGLGAETQYF. CDR3 nucleotide sequence: TGTGCCAGCCGGCCCCGGGGACTAGGGGCAGAGACCCAGTACTTC.

V usage is TRBV23-1 and J usage is TRBJ1-4; no firm D call. TRBV23-1 is designated an ORF whose function remains uncertain. Trimming stripped 0 bases from V and 6 bases from J, with 8 bases between. This CDR3 has 14 residues. The CDR3 loop is CASSQSSGDEKLFF. The CDR3 bases are TGCGCCAGCAGTCAATCTAGCGGGGATGAAAAACTGTTTTTT.

The chain employs TRBV11-2 and TRBJ2-7; TRBD2 matches 10 bases. J gave up 1 base and V 5 bases, and 11 bases lay outside the gene matches. The CDR3 spans 17 residues. Germline values: CDR1 SGHAT, CDR2 FQNNGV. Here the CDR3 reads CASSQTSGAAPSYEQYF. CDR3 coding DNA: TGTGCCAGCAGCCAAACTAGCGGGGCCGCCCCTTCCTACGAGCAGTACTTC.

The gene calls are TRBV4-1 and TRBJ2-1; 8 bases line up with TRBD2. The CDR3 contains 15 residues. V trimming: 5 bases; J trimming: 2 bases; junction bases outside the gene matches: 5. CDR1 is MGHRA, CDR2 YSYEKL, per germline. CDR3 nucleotides: TGCGCCAGCAGCAAGGGACTAGAGACCTACAATGAGCAGTTCTTC. Its translation is CASSKGLETYNEQFF.

This clone was seen a handful of times. This sequence joins TRBV5-1 and TRBJ2-2, with D possibly being TRBD2 (6 bases). The V and J ends lost 4 bases and 1 base respectively, with 11 bases between them. Germline V lookup: CDR1 SGHRS, CDR2 YFSETQ. CDR3 length: 15 amino acids. The CDR3 sequence: CASSQQEGNTGELFF. The CDR3 nucleotides read TGCGCCAGCAGCCAGCAGGAGGGGAACACCGGGGAGCTGTTTTTT.

The chain links TRBV6-5 to TRBJ1-2; a possible D gene is TRBD1 (5 bases). V gave up 5 bases and J gave up 1 base, with 11 bases separating them. The germline V gene has CDR1 MNHEY and CDR2 SVGAGI. CDR3 size: 14 residues. CDR3 sequence reads: CASSRTGFNYGYTF. For the CDR3, the DNA is TGTGCCAGCAGTCGCACAGGATTTAACTATGGCTACACCTTC.